These 14 T cell receptor beta chains originate from one sample sequenced in a study of cytomegalovirus exposure and HLA in healthy donors (dated by TCRdb to between 2016 and 2019). Library method: the immunoSEQ multiplex PCR assay. For the multiplex PCR, a mixture combining 60 forward primers for TCR Vbeta segments and 13 reverse primers for TCR Jbeta segments was used. The clones in this table, taken by TCRdb from immuneACCESS, are in-frame only. Not every clone is retained; where verified, under half of the shortfall comes from an unresolved V gene, and the cause of the rest is unknown. For this sample the table gives around 150,000 clones, of which 60% to 80% were detected only once. Roughly 5% of the sample is taken by the ten largest. Material: PBMCs. The receptors stem from a male donor in good health and CMV-seronegative.

This sequence joins TRBV27 and TRBJ2-1; 10 nucleotides match TRBD1. The germline gives CDR1 MNHEY, CDR2 SMNVEV (reference sequence). V lost 5 bases to trimming and J lost 7 bases; unmatched junction nucleotides: 11. This CDR3 contains 16 residues. The CDR3 loop is CASSPRTGGMANEQFF. Written as DNA, the CDR3 is TGTGCCAGCAGTCCGCGGACAGGGGGTATGGCGAATGAGCAGTTCTTC.

The chain combines TRBV11-1 with TRBJ2-7; 7 nucleotides line up with TRBD1. This CDR3 is built from 13 residues. Germline lookup yields CDR1 SGHAT and CDR2 FQDESV (reference sequence). V was clipped by 5 bases and J by 3 bases; unmatched bases: 4. CDR3 DNA sequence: TGTGCCAGCAGCGGGACAGAATTCTACGAGCAGTACTTC. As protein: CASSGTEFYEQYF.

V usage is TRBV6-5 and J usage is TRBJ1-2, with D maybe TRBD1 (5 bases). The CDR3 sequence is 12 residues long. Germline assignment: CDR1 MNHEY and CDR2 SVGAGI. Between the trimmed V and J ends, which lost 4 bases and 8 bases, there was a span of 11 bases. The DNA of the CDR3 is TGTGCCAGCAGTTTTGGACGGGGGGGCTACACCTTC. It yields the protein CASSFGRGGYTF.

This chain joins TRBV19 and TRBJ1-3, with D possibly TRBD1 on 6 matching bases. The CDR3 sequence is 14 residues long. From germline, CDR1 is LNHDA and CDR2 SQIVND (reference sequence). Trimming took off 3 bases at V and 2 bases at J, with 8 bases between the two ends. As DNA, the CDR3 is TGTGCCAGTAGTATCAGGGGTCCTGGAAACACCATATATTTT. It translates to CASSIRGPGNTIYF.

V gene TRBV6-1 combines with J gene TRBJ1-2; D not resolved. This CDR3 is 12 amino acids long. V lost 7 bases and J 5 bases, leaving 11 bases between the germline ends. Germline CDR1 and CDR2: MNHNS and SASEGT. The CDR3 nucleotides read TGTGCCAGCACCCTCGGGGTTTATGGCTACACCTTC. Its protein is CASTLGVYGYTF.

J is TRBJ1-4 and V is TRBV30, with 12 bases lining up with TRBD1. The CDR3 consists of 15 residues. J was trimmed by 7 bases and V by 2 bases; bases with no gene match: 5. Germline CDR1 is GTSNPN and CDR2 is SVGIG (reference sequence). CDR3 in amino acids: CAWSPGTGGFEKLFF. CDR3 in DNA: TGTGCCTGGAGTCCCGGGACAGGGGGCTTTGAAAAACTGTTTTTT.

In this sample, this clone turned up a few times. The chain links TRBV7-2 to TRBJ2-5; weak D call: TRBD2 (6 bases). The CDR3 totals 14 residues. Germline CDR1 reads SGHTA; CDR2 reads FQGNSA. V lost 11 bases and J lost 0, with 16 bases in between. This CDR3 is CAVGGYVYQETQYF. The CDR3, as DNA: TGTGCCGTCGGAGGGTACGTTTACCAAGAGACCCAGTACTTC. Full variable domain (remainder filled in from reference TRBV7-2 and TRBJ2-5): GAGVSQSPSNKVTEKGKDVELRCDPISGHTALYWYRQSLGQGLEFLIYFQGNSAPDKSGLPSDRFSAERTGGSVSTLTIQRTQQEDSAVYLCAVGGYVYQETQYFGPGTRLLVL.

This clone is a singleton in its sample. The chain is built from TRBV5-1 and TRBJ2-3; 14 bases are shared with TRBD2. This CDR3 has 18 residues. With 3 bases clipped from V and 2 bases from J, the junction kept 8 bases outside the gene matches. From germline, CDR1 is SGHRS and CDR2 YFSETQ. DNA for the CDR3: TGCGCCAGCAGCTGGGGACTAGCGGGAGAAGGGTCCACAGATACGCAGTATTTT. This sequence encodes CASSWGLAGEGSTDTQYF.

The gene calls are TRBV9 and TRBJ1-1; no reliable D call. Germline assignment: CDR1 SGDLS and CDR2 YYNGEE. V dropped 0 bases and J dropped 5 bases, with 11 bases sitting between them. This CDR3 is built from 14 residues. CDR3 in DNA: TGTGCCAGCAGCGTAGTCCGGGGTGATACTGAAGCTTTCTTT. It is translated as CASSVVRGDTEAFF.

V and J are TRBV10-3 and TRBJ2-7; 8 nucleotides align to TRBD1. Germline V gene lookup returns CDR1 ENHRY and CDR2 SYGVKD. There are 13 residues in the CDR3. Unmatched junction bases numbered 1, after V lost 3 bases and J lost 3 bases. CDR3 region: CAISEQGVYEQYF. The CDR3 nucleotides are TGTGCCATCAGTGAACAGGGGGTCTACGAGCAGTACTTC.

The chain links TRBV7-9 to TRBJ1-2, with D possibly being TRBD1 (6 bases). The V gene's germline CDR1 is SEHNR and CDR2 FQNEAQ (reference sequence). The V end was cut by 7 bases, the J end by 3 bases, with 9 bases between. The CDR3 runs to 12 residues. This chain's CDR3 is CASTQGYYGYTF. The CDR3 DNA reads TGTGCCAGCACCCAGGGGTACTATGGCTACACCTTC. Full variable domain (outside the CDR3, taken from reference TRBV7-9 and TRBJ1-2): DTGVSQNPRHKITKRGQNVTFRCDPISEHNRLYWYRQTLGQGPEFLTYFQNEAQLEKSRLLSDRFSAERPKGSFSTLEIQRTEQGDSAMYLCASTQGYYGYTFGSGTRLTVV.

This sequence joins TRBV4-3 and TRBJ2-3, with D possibly matching TRBD2 (6 bases). Trimming pared 4 bases from V and 5 bases from J, leaving 19 bases between. The germline V gene has CDR1 LGHNA and CDR2 YSLEER. This CDR3 has 16 residues. The CDR3 bases are TGCGCCAGCAGCCCTGAGGCCGGGAGTGTAAGAGATACGCAGTATTTT. Translated: CASSPEAGSVRDTQYF.

The rearrangement uses TRBV30 and TRBJ1-4; 9 bases align to TRBD1. CDR1 is GTSNPN, CDR2 SVGIG, per germline (reference sequence). The J segment lost 8 bases and the V segment lost 2 bases, leaving 9 bases of the junction unmatched. This CDR3 has 15 amino acids. This CDR3 is CAWSQAGTGREKLFF. CDR3 in DNA: TGTGCCTGGAGTCAAGCCGGGACAGGGCGAGAAAAACTGTTTTTT. Together with reference TRBV30 and TRBJ1-4, the CDR3 gives the full variable domain: SQTIHQWPATLVQPVGSPLSLECTVEGTSNPNLYWYRQAAGRGLQLLFYSVGIGQISSEVPQNLSASRPQDRQFILSSKKLLLSDSGFYLCAWSQAGTGREKLFFGSGTQLSVL.

Judged by abundance, this clone is medium-sized. The rearrangement links TRBV5-5 to TRBJ2-7; 7 nucleotides align to TRBD1. V shed 4 bases and J 3 bases; nucleotides not matched to a gene: 7. CDR3 length: 14 residues. The germline V gene encodes CDR1 SGHKS and CDR2 YYEKEE (reference sequence). The CDR3 sequence: CASSATGSNYEQYF. CDR3 nucleotides: TGTGCCAGCAGCGCGACAGGGAGCAACTACGAGCAGTACTTC.